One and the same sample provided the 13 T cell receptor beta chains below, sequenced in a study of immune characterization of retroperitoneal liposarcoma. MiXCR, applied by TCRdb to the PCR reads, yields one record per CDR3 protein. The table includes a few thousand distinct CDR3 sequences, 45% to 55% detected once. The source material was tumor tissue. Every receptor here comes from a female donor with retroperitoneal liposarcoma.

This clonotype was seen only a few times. CDR3 bases: TGTGCCAGCAGTTACTCGACGGGTCCCTACGAGCAGTACTTC. Its translation: CASSYSTGPYEQYF. The chain joins TRBV6-5 to TRBJ2-7; D ambiguous. The V end was cut by 0 bases, the J end by 2 bases, with 8 bases between. CDR3 size: 14 residues. Looked up from germline, CDR1 is MNHEY and CDR2 is SVGAGI.

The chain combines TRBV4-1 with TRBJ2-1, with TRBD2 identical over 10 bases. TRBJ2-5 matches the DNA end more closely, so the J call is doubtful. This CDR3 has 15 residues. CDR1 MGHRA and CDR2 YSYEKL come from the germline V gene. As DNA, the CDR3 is TGCGCCAGCAGCCAACCAGCGGGGGGGAAAGAGACCCAGTACTTC. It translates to CASSQPAGGKETQYF.

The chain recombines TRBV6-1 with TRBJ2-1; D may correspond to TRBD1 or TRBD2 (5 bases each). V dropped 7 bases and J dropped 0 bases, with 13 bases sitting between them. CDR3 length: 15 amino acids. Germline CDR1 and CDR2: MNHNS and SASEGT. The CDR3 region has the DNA TGTGCCAGCACCCGAGGGGTTAGCTCCTACAATGAGCAGTTCTTC. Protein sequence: CASTRGVSSYNEQFF.

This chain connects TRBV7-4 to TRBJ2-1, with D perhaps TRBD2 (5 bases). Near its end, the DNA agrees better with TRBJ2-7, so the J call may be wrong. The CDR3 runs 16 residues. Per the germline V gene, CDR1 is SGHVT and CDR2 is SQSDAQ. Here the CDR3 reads CASSSKRSDSYNEQYF. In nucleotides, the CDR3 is TGTGCCAGCAGCTCCAAGCGGTCGGACTCCTACAATGAGCAGTACTTC.

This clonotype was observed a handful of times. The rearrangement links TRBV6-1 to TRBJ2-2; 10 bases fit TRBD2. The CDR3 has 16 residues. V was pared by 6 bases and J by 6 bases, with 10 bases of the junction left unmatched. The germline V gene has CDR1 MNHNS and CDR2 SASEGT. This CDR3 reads CASRSLRTSGSGELFF. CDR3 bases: TGTGCCAGCAGAAGCCTTCGGACTAGCGGTTCCGGGGAGCTGTTTTTT.

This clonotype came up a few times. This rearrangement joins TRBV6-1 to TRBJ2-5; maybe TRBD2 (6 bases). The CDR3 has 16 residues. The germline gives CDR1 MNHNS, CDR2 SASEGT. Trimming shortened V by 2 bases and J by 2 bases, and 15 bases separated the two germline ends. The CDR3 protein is CASSESPLAPQETQYF. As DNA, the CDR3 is TGTGCCAGCAGTGAATCTCCACTAGCCCCACAAGAGACCCAGTACTTC.

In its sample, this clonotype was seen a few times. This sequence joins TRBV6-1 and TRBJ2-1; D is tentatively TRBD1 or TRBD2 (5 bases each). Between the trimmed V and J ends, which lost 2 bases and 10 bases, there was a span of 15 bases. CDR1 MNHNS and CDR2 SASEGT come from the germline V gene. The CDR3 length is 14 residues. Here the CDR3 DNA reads TGTGCCAGCAGTGAATGGGGCAGAGACTACGAGCAGTTCTTC. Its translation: CASSEWGRDYEQFF.

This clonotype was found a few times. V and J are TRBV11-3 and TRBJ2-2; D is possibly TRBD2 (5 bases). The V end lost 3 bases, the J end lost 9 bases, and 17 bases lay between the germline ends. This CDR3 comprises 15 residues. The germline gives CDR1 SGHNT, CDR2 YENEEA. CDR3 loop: CASSLDSLAGRELFF. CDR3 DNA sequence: TGTGCCAGCAGCTTGGACTCGCTCGCGGGTCGGGAGCTGTTTTTT.

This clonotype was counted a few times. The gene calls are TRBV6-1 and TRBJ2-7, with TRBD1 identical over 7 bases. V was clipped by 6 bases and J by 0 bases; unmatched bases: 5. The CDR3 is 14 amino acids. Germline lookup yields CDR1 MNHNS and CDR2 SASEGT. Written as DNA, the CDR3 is TGTGCCAGCAGGCACAGGGGCGACTCCTACGAGCAGTACTTC. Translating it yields CASRHRGDSYEQYF.

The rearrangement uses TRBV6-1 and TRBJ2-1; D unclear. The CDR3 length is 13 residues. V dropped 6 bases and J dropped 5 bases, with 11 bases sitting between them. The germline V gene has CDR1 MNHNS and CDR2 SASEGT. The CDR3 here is CASSTRWHNEQFF. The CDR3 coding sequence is TGTGCCAGCAGCACGAGGTGGCACAATGAGCAGTTCTTC.

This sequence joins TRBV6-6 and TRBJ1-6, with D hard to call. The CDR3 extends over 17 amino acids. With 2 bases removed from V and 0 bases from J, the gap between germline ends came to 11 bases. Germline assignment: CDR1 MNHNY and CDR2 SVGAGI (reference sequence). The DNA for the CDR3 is TGTGCCAGCAGTTACGGCCAGAGGAGCTCCTATAATTCACCCCTCCACTTT. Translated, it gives CASSYGQRSSYNSPLHF.

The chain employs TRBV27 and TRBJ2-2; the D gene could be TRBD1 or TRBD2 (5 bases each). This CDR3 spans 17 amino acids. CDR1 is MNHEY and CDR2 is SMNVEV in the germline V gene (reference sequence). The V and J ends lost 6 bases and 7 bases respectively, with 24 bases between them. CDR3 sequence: CASSSRSVVGDDGELFF. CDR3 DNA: TGTGCCAGCAGCTCCCGGTCGGTGGTGGGGGACGACGGGGAGCTGTTTTTT.

DNA for the CDR3: TGTGCCAGCAGGTCGACAGGGGAATGGGGAAACACCATATATTTT. Translated: CASRSTGEWGNTIYF. The V and J genes are TRBV6-1 and TRBJ1-3; 8 bases are a match to TRBD1. The V gene end was trimmed by 6 bases and the J gene end by 4 bases; junction bases not matched to a gene: 8. Per germline, CDR1 MNHNS and CDR2 SASEGT. The CDR3 sequence is 15 residues long.